This T cell receptor (beta chain) was sequenced for a study of neoadjuvant anti-PD-1 for oral cavity cancer. Generated by immunoSEQ multiplex PCR, the TCRdb table keeps only in-frame clones and is missing some. This table has some 14,000 clones, around two thirds appearing once. Trimming took off 1 base at V and 4 bases at J, with 11 bases between the two ends. Germline V gene lookup returns CDR1 SGHKS and CDR2 YYEKEE (reference sequence). There are 14 residues in the CDR3. Sequencing used PBMCs, obtained before nivolumab (anti-PD-1) treatment. This chain links TRBV5-5 with TRBJ1-2, with D unresolved. This sequence was found in a person aged 35-79 years with oral cavity squamous cell carcinoma. CDR3 protein: CASSLPTHLYGYTF. The CDR3 DNA reads TGTGCCAGCAGCTTGCCGACACACCTCTATGGCTACACCTTC.